One T cell receptor beta chain is described in this entry. Its antigen is not identified. This sample stems from a study of identical twins. Study-level findings and limits: A partial confounding effect on zero-insertion analyses could come from invariant MAIT and iNKT cells. The degree of excess twin sharing was weaker in beta out-of-frame sequences.

V was clipped by 0 bases and J by 9 bases, with 24 bases between them. The CDR3 consists of 19 residues. Germline V gene sequence: CDR1 LGHDT, CDR2 YNNKEL (reference sequence). cDNA molecules carried unique molecular identifiers, and template switching added a universal primer site. TCRdb redid the calling of the 5' RACE reads with MiXCR, one entry per CDR3 protein. Here the sample spans about 660,000 distinct CDR3 sequences, 8.6% being singletons. The sample also formed part of further work on yellow fever vaccine responses in identical twins.

This sequence was found in a woman between 18 and 29 years old in good health. Sequencing was done on a sample of PBMCs. V is TRBV3-1 and J is TRBJ1-6; D not certain. The CDR3 nucleotides are TGTGCCAGCAGCCAAGACTCTAGGCAGGTCGGTCCGTTTCCTTCACCCCTCCACTTT. This encodes CASSQDSRQVGPFPSPLHF.